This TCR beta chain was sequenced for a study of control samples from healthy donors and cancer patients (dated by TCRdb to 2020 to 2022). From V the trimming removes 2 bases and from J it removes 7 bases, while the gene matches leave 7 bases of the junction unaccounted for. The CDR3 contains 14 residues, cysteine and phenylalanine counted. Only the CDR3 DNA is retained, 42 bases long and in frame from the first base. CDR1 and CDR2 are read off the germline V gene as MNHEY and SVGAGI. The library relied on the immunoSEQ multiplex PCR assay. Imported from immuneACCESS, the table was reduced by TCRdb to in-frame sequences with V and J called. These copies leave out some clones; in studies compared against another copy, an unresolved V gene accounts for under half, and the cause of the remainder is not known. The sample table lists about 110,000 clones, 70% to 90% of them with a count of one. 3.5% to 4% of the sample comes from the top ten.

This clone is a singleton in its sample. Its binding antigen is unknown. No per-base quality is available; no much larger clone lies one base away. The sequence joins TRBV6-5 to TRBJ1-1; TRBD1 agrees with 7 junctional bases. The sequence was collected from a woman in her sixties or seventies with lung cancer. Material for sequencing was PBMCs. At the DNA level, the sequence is TGTGCCAGCAGTTACGGGGGGACAGTTGGTGAAGCTTTCTTT. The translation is CASSYGGTVGEAFF.